Presented here are 21 T cell receptor beta chains from one specimen sequenced in a study of blood T cell repertoires in COVID-19. The protocol was immunoSEQ multiplex PCR, while the TCRdb copy is restricted to in-frame clones and leaves out a portion. The sample records around 200,000 clones, roughly four fifths being singletons. The specimen was peripheral blood. The receptors were sampled from a woman aged 35 to 49 with acute or convalescent COVID-19.

This chain uses TRBV6-5 with TRBJ2-1; 9 bases are a match to TRBD1. This CDR3 region has 15 residues. J was trimmed by 8 bases and V by 5 bases; bases with no gene match: 10. Germline V gene sequence: CDR1 MNHEY, CDR2 SVGAGI. The DNA of the CDR3 is TGTGCCAGCAGTCCACCCGGGACAGGGAACGATGAGCAGTTCTTC. Encoded protein: CASSPPGTGNDEQFF.

The J gene is TRBJ2-5, the V gene TRBV28; possibly TRBD2 for D (5 bases). V gave up 2 bases and J gave up 5 bases, with 15 bases separating them. Germline values: CDR1 MDHEN, CDR2 SYDVKM. The CDR3 is 15 residues long. In DNA form, the CDR3 reads TGTGCCAGCAGTTTAAGATCGGTAGCGAGGGAGACCCAGTACTTC. Protein: CASSLRSVARETQYF. The full variable domain, completed using reference TRBV28 and TRBJ2-5, is DVKVTQSSRYLVKRTGEKVFLECVQDMDHENMFWYRQDPGLGLRLIYFSYDVKMKEKGDIPEGYSVSREKKERFSLILESASTNQTSMYLCASSLRSVARETQYFGPGTRLLVL.

The chain couples TRBV14 to TRBJ2-1, with D perhaps matching TRBD2 (5 bases). This CDR3 comprises 16 residues. V dropped 4 bases and J dropped 0 bases, with 13 bases sitting between them. CDR1 is SGHDN, CDR2 FVKESK, per germline. The CDR3 DNA follows: TGTGCCAGCAGCCCCCCGGGGTTTAGCTCCTACAATGAGCAGTTCTTC. This translates into CASSPPGFSSYNEQFF.

In DNA form, the CDR3 reads TGTGCCAGCAGTTACTCGACAGGGCGGGAACTGTTTTTT. Translation gives CASSYSTGRELFF. The rearrangement joins TRBV6-5 to TRBJ1-4; the match to TRBD1 covers 7 bases. Trimming cost V 0 bases and J 12 bases; bases outside gene matches: 4. Germline V CDR1 and CDR2: MNHEY, SVGAGI. The CDR3 consists of 13 residues.

The chain is built from TRBV7-9 and TRBJ2-7, with 7 bases fitting TRBD1. Trimming at V came to 8 bases and at J to 6 bases, leaving 10 bases not matched to a gene. Germline V CDR1 and CDR2: SEHNR, FQNEAQ (reference sequence). CDR3 size: 13 residues. The CDR3 DNA sequence: TGTGCCAGCGGCACGACAGGGTTTCCCGAGCAGTACTTC. Protein product: CASGTTGFPEQYF.

This clone showed up just once. The chain recombines TRBV5-1 with TRBJ1-1; a possible D gene is TRBD1 (5 bases). Germline-derived CDR1 and CDR2 are SGHRS and YFSETQ. The CDR3 length is 13 residues. The V gene lost 2 bases and the J gene lost 1 base, with 6 bases spanning the gap. The CDR3 nucleotides are TGCGCCAGCAGCTTCCAGGGGAACACTGAAGCTTTCTTT. As protein: CASSFQGNTEAFF.

This chain uses TRBV5-1 with TRBJ2-1; 9 nucleotides line up with TRBD1. Germline V gene sequence: CDR1 SGHRS, CDR2 YFSETQ. With 5 bases clipped from V and 6 bases from J, the junction kept 6 bases outside the gene matches. The CDR3 runs 14 residues. This CDR3 is CASSGQGFSNEQFF. CDR3 coding DNA: TGCGCCAGCAGTGGACAGGGGTTTAGCAATGAGCAGTTCTTC. The whole variable domain, filled in from reference TRBV5-1 and TRBJ2-1, reads KAGVTQTPRYLIKTRGQQVTLSCSPISGHRSVSWYQQTPGQGLQFLFEYFSETQRNKGNFPGRFSGRQFSNSRSEMNVSTLELGDSALYLCASSGQGFSNEQFFGPGTRLTVL.

The chain combines TRBV5-5 with TRBJ2-3; 7 bases are a match to TRBD1. This CDR3 has 16 residues. Germline CDR1 and CDR2: SGHKS and YYEKEE (reference sequence). The V and J ends lost 4 bases and 6 bases, in that order; junction bases with no gene match: 14. The chain's CDR3 is CASSLSDRAPEDTQYF. The CDR3 coding sequence is TGTGCCAGCAGCCTATCCGACAGGGCCCCGGAGGATACGCAGTATTTT.

The V and J genes are TRBV7-6 and TRBJ2-7; perhaps TRBD2 as D (6 bases). Germline loops: CDR1 SGHVS, CDR2 FNYEAQ. Trimming pared 1 base from V and 3 bases from J, leaving 13 bases between. The CDR3 is 15 residues long. CDR3 region: CASSLDGGLDYEQYF. CDR3 DNA: TGTGCCAGCAGCTTAGACGGGGGACTGGACTACGAGCAGTACTTC.

The genes are TRBV5-8 and TRBJ1-1; D possibly corresponds to TRBD1 (6 bases). The CDR3 contains 15 residues. Trimming removed 2 bases from V and 4 bases from J, with 15 bases in between. Germline CDR1 reads SGHTS; CDR2 reads YDEGEE. CDR3 DNA sequence: TGTGCCAGCAGCTTACTTCAGGGGTGGGCCACTGAAGCTTTCTTT. Translated, it gives CASSLLQGWATEAFF.

This chain joins TRBV15 and TRBJ2-1; a possible D gene is TRBD1 (6 bases). Between the trimmed V and J ends, which lost 6 bases and 2 bases, there was a span of 8 bases. CDR1 and CDR2 (germline): LNHNV, YYDKDF (reference sequence). The CDR3 contains 13 residues. This CDR3 reads CATRQGTYNEQFF. CDR3 sequence (DNA): TGTGCCACCAGGCAGGGGACCTACAATGAGCAGTTCTTC. The full variable domain, with the rest looked up from reference TRBV15 and TRBJ2-1, is DAMVIQNPRYQVTQFGKPVTLSCSQTLNHNVMYWYQQKSSQAPKLLFHYYDKDFNNEADTPDNFQSRRPNTSFCFLDIRSPGLGDTAMYLCATRQGTYNEQFFGPGTRLTVL.

The CDR3 DNA sequence: TGTGCCAGCAGCCAAGATGTGGCAGGGGCAGGCTCACCCCTCCACTTT. This encodes CASSQDVAGAGSPLHF. The J gene is TRBJ1-6, the V gene TRBV4-2; D might be TRBD1 (6 bases). The CDR3 contains 16 residues. CDR1 is LGHNA, CDR2 YNFKEQ, per germline. With 0 bases removed from V and 10 bases from J, the gap between germline ends came to 16 bases.

With regard to this clone: A read error may account for a junction end that differs from germline. This chain connects TRBV5-7 to TRBJ2-7; perhaps TRBD1 as D (6 bases). TRBV5-7 is an ORF; its function is uncertain. This CDR3 has 10 residues. The CDR3 sequence: CASRTTGTHF. In DNA form, the CDR3 reads TGTGCCAGCAGGACAACCGGGACACACTTC.

The chain carries TRBV18 and TRBJ2-3; TRBD1 is a possible D gene (6 bases). Trimming took off 3 bases at V and 6 bases at J, with 13 bases between the two ends. The V gene's germline CDR1 is KGHSH and CDR2 LQKENI. The CDR3 has 14 amino acids. In nucleotides, the CDR3 is TGTGCCAGCTCACCCCTGACAGGCCTGGATACGCAGTATTTT. Its translation: CASSPLTGLDTQYF.

This clone has more than one count but fewer than ten. This chain joins TRBV27 and TRBJ2-1, with TRBD2 matching over 11 bases. Per the germline V gene, CDR1 is MNHEY and CDR2 is SMNVEV (reference sequence). Trimming removed 4 bases from V and 3 bases from J; junction bases left unmatched: 5. This CDR3 is built from 16 residues. The CDR3 sequence: CASSYRLAGSYNEQFF. For the CDR3, the DNA is TGTGCCAGCAGTTATAGACTAGCGGGGAGCTACAATGAGCAGTTCTTC.

This clone has a count of ten or more. The chain is built from TRBV11-2 and TRBJ2-7; 12 nucleotides line up with TRBD1. The CDR3 contains 14 residues. Germline loops: CDR1 SGHAT, CDR2 FQNNGV. V lost 3 bases and J lost 6; bases outside the gene matches: 3. CDR3 nucleotide sequence: TGTGCCAGCAGCTTCAGGGACAGGGGGCGCGAGCAGTACTTC. Protein sequence: CASSFRDRGREQYF.

The chain uses TRBV4-1 and TRBJ1-4; D remains ambiguous. This CDR3 has 15 residues. The V end lost 3 bases, the J end lost 8 bases, and 16 bases lay between the germline ends. CDR1 and CDR2 (germline): MGHRA, YSYEKL. As DNA, the CDR3 is TGCGCCAGCAGCCACCTCCCTCTGCGCAGGGAAAAACTGTTTTTT. It is translated as CASSHLPLRREKLFF.

The CDR3 loop reads CASSLPGGGHQPQHF. CDR3 coding DNA: TGTGCCAGCAGTTTACCAGGGGGCGGCCATCAGCCCCAGCATTTT. The chain links TRBV28 to TRBJ1-5; 8 bases map to TRBD1. CDR3 length: 15 residues. The junction had 5 bases not matched to a gene; V was cut back by 2 bases and J by 5 bases. CDR1 and CDR2 from the germline V gene are MDHEN and SYDVKM. The whole variable domain, remainder taken from reference TRBV28 and TRBJ1-5, is DVKVTQSSRYLVKRTGEKVFLECVQDMDHENMFWYRQDPGLGLRLIYFSYDVKMKEKGDIPEGYSVSREKKERFSLILESASTNQTSMYLCASSLPGGGHQPQHFGDGTRLSIL.

The rearrangement links TRBV29-1 to TRBJ1-2; 10 bases agree with TRBD1. Trimming cost V 6 bases and J 6 bases; bases outside gene matches: 4. The CDR3 extends over 12 amino acids. Germline lookup yields CDR1 SQVTM and CDR2 ANQGSEA. The CDR3 sequence is CSVGTGDDGYTF. CDR3 in DNA: TGCAGCGTGGGGACAGGGGATGATGGCTACACCTTC.

This clone has just a few counts. This chain joins TRBV5-4 and TRBJ1-4; a weak D match, TRBD1 (5 bases). The CDR3 sequence is 15 residues long. Trimming stripped 4 bases from V and 5 bases from J, with 15 bases between. Germline-derived CDR1 and CDR2 are SGHNT and YYREEE (reference sequence). The CDR3 region is CASSPSGVRNEKLFF. The CDR3 DNA follows: TGTGCCAGCAGCCCCTCGGGGGTGAGGAATGAAAAACTGTTTTTT.

This chain connects TRBV13 to TRBJ1-1; TRBD1 might be the D (6 bases). The germline V and J ends were trimmed by 5 bases and 11 bases, with 18 bases remaining between them. The CDR3 consists of 13 residues. Germline V gene sequence: CDR1 PRHDT, CDR2 FYEKMQ (reference sequence). The CDR3: CASSGGGGGRAFF. The CDR3 DNA is TGTGCCAGCAGCGGCGGCGGGGGGGGCCGCGCTTTCTTT.